This T cell receptor (beta chain) was documented in a study of identical twins (TCRdb year 2016). Turning to the overall study: To test whether fetal clonotypes persist, the study used deep sequencing on TCR alpha and beta repertoires from monozygotic twins, unrelated adults of various ages, and cord blood. To rule out contamination, replicate twin experiments were performed at different times with different library preparation protocols.

All donors were healthy Caucasians. The twin cohort comprised three pairs of female monozygotic twins, all aged about 18 to 30 years. Peripheral blood mononuclear cells were used as the source from which RNA for TCR libraries was isolated. General findings and caveats noted by the study authors: Invariant T cells such as MAIT and iNKT could partly confound zero-insertion analyses, although diverse VJ usage argued against such confounding for most clonotypes. In monozygotic twins, out-of-frame TCR alpha sharing was systematically underestimated by recombination models, although the models agreed with sharing between unrelated individuals. Fewer insertions were carried by abundant cord blood beta clonotypes; a weaker similar trend was observed in young adult naive repertoires, while no such trend was observed in memory repertoires. Excess twin sharing in beta out-of-frame sequences was weaker because fewer shared sequences lowered the signal-to-noise ratio. Because the same donors could not be followed over many years, conclusions were based on cross-sectional statistical analysis. Compared with coincidental sharing between unrelated individuals, an excess of low generation-probability sequences was observed among out-of-frame TCR alpha sequences shared between twins.

Library preparation employed 5' RACE. Sequencer: Illumina HiSeq 2000. A universal primer binding site was added through template switching, and the final cDNA carried a unique molecular identifier so that TCR cDNA molecules could be counted accurately. Specific primers in the conserved constant-segment region were used to synthesize first-strand cDNA for TCR alpha and beta chains. To control for contamination, every cDNA library was double barcoded, receiving both a SMART-Mk sample barcode and Illumina barcodes. Two successive PCR steps introduced TruSeq adapter sequences along with Illumina sample barcodes. The Illumina HiSeq platform was used with custom primers to sequence TCR alpha and beta cDNA libraries. The paper's data handling went like this. MiGEC was used to process raw reads and extract unique molecular identifiers, and MiXCR was used to find CDR3 positions. For each individual, recombination models were inferred using an EM algorithm with the repgenHMM and IGoR tools. Shared clonotype analysis was performed with the tcR package in R, normalizing sharing by the product of cloneset sizes. Out-of-frame nonproductive sequences were analyzed to study raw recombination free of thymic and clonal selection effects. TCRdb itself trimmed the public reads at Q25 with fastp, ran MiXCR and retained productive beta chains. Records with the same CDR3 protein are collapsed into one entry carrying the most frequent genes and DNA. The V and J calls shown here were made by TCRdb, not taken from the authors' results. Recorded for this sample are approximately 590,000 distinct CDR3 sequences; just under 10% of them occurred a single time. The ten largest clonotypes hold roughly 3% of the sample.

Inclusive of the bounding cysteine and phenylalanine, the CDR3 is 16 residues long. The CDR3 DNA has 48 bases and is translated from base 1. The V and J ends are trimmed by 8 bases and 4 bases, leaving 22 bases between them. Sequences MNHNS (CDR1) and SASEGT (CDR2) are obtained from the germline V gene. This clonotype was recorded a few times. Its antigen is still unknown. No much larger clone exists at a distance of one base, and base qualities are not known. These data were likewise used in another study, on yellow fever vaccine responses in identical twins. According to the second study: The authors reported that the T cell response to vaccination in identical twins appeared partly convergent and partly personalized. In identical twins, the study followed T cell clones that responded to the vaccine with precision.

Sequencing used PBMCs. The receptor was derived from a woman aged 18-30 years in good health. The V gene is TRBV6-1 and the J gene is TRBJ2-3; the D gene identity is not certain. CDR3 loop: CASYIASLATADTQYF. The DNA sequence reads TGTGCCAGCTACATAGCCTCGCTCGCCACGGCAGATACGCAGTATTTT.